This T cell receptor (beta chain) derives from a study of blood T cell repertoires in COVID-19. Some clones are missing from TCRdb's copy, which holds only in-frame ones; the method was immunoSEQ multiplex PCR. The sample carries approximately 270,000 clones, roughly nine tenths recorded once. The TCR sequence derives from a man in his late teens or twenties with active or convalescent COVID-19. Sequenced input: peripheral blood.

The CDR3 spells CATSRVRDRGLGNQPQHF. In nucleotides, the CDR3 is TGTGCCACCAGCAGAGTCCGCGACAGGGGGCTGGGCAATCAGCCCCAGCATTTT. The chain is built from TRBV15 and TRBJ1-5; 10 bases map to TRBD1. The CDR3 has 18 residues. CDR1 is LNHNV and CDR2 is YYDKDF in the germline V gene (reference sequence). After removal of 1 base from V and 2 bases from J, the junction contained 8 bases not matched to a gene.